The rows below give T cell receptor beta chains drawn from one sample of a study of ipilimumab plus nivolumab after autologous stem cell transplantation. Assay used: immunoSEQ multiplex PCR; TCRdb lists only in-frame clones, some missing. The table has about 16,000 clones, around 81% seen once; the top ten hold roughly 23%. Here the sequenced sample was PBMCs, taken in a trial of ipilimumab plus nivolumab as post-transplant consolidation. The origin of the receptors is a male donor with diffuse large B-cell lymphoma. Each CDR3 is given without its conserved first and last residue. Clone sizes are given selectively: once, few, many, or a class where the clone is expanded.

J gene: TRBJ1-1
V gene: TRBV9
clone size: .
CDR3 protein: ASSSSGLNTEAF

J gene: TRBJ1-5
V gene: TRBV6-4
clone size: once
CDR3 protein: ASSAQGEQPQH

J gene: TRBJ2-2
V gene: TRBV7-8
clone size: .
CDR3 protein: ASSLAAGGGFTGELF

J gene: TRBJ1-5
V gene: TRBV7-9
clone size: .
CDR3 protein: ASSLQGTGVAQPQH

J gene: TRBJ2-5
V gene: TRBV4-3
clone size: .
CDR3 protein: ASSQDFVWETQY

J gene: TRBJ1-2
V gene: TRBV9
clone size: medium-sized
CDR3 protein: ASSVREGVSLVYGYT

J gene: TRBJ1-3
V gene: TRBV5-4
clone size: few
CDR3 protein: ASSHRNTIY

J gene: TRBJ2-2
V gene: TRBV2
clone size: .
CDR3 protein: ASIGLGRGQILDTGELF

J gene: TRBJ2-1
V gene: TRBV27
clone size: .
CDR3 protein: ATRGAYGTYNEQF

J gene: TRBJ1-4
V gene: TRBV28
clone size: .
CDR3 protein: ASSLVKGALSNEKLF

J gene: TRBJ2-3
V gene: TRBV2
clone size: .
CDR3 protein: ASCWTSGGGRTDTQY

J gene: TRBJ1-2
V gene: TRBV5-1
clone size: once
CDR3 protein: ASSLLGDYGYT

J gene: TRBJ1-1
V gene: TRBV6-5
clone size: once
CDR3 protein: ASSYGFMNTEAF

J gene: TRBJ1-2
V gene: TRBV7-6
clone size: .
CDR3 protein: ASSLSGSYGYT

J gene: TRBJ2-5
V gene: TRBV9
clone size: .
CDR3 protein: ASSGGTGFVKTQY

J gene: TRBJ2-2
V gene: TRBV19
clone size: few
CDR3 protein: ASTPWGDMANTGELF

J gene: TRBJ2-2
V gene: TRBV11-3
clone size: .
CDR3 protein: ASSRQGNTGELF

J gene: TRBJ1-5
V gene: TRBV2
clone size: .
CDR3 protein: ASSPRGGSNQPQH

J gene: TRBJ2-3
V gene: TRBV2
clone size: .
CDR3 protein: ASSAEVTDTQY

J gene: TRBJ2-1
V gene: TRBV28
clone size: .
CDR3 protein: ASSFPGNNEQF

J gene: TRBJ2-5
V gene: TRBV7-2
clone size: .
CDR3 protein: ASSARGPFQETQY

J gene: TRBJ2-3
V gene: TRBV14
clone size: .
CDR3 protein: ASSRTGRYDTQY

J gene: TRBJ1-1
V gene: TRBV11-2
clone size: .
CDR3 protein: ASSPRQGADAF

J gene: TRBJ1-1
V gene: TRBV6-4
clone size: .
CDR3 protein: ARPSLPTEAF

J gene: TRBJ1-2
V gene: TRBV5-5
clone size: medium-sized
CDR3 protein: ASSVDRAGMDYGYT

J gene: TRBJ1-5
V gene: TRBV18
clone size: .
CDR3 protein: ASSLNRAINQPQH

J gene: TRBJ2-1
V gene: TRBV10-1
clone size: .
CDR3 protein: ACKAGDPASLTYNEQF

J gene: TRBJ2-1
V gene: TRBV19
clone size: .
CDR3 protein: ASSTGTNRNNEQF

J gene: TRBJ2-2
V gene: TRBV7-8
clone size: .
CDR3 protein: ASSLGGATGELF

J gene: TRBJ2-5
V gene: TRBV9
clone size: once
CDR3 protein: ASSPEGGGGGQETQY

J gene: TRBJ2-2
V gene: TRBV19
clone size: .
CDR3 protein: ASSSGALRTQGGPGELF

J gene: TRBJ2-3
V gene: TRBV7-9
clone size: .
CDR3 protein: ASIGRWTDTQY

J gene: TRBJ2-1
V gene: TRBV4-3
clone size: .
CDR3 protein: ASSQEPGNEQF

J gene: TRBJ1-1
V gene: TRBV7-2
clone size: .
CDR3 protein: ASSFTRPLGAEAF

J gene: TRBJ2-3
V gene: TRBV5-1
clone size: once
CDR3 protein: ASSPGGGGDTQY

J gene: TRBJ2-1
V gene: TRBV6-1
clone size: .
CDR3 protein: ASSDKMTPKEF

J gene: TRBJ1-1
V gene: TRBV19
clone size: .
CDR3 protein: ASSRVTEAF

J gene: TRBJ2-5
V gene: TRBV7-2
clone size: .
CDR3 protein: ASTYSGGLQETQY

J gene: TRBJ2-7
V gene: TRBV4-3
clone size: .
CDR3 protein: ASSPGGGVWEQY

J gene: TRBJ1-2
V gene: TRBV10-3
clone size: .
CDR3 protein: ASASEGFHYGYT

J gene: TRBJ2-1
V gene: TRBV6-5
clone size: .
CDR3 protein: ASSYAAGASYNEQF

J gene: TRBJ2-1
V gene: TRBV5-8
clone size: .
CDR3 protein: ASSLYGDSRNEQF

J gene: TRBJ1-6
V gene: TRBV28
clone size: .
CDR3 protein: ASRIGHGDSPLH

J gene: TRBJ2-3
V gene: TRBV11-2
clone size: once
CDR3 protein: ASSLRQGGDTQY

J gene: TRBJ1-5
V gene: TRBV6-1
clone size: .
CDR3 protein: ASSDQPTGGQPQH

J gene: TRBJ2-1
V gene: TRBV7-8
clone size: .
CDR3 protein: ASSFGGGAKNEQF

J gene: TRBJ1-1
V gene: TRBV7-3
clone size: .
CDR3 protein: ASRPGARNTEAF

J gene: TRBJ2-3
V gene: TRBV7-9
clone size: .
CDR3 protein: ASSSRLAGGKFRTDTQY

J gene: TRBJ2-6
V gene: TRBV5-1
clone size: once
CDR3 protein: ASSLGGAGANVLT

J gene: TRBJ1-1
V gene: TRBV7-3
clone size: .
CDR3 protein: ASSLFGGFGRNTEAF

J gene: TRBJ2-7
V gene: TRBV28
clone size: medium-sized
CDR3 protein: ASSLFRAGGPYEQY

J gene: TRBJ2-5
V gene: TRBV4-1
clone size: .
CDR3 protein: ASSPAERGETQY

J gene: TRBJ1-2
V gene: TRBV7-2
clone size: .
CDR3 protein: ASSLVIGNYGYT

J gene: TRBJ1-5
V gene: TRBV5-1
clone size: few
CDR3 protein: ASSTTAGNQPQH